The 18 T cell receptor beta chains in this list originate from one sample, sequenced in a study of Ad26.COV2.S vaccination and SARS-CoV-2 variants. Measured with immunoSEQ multiplex PCR; TCRdb has only the in-frame clones, and not every one. The sample shows about 350,000 clones, 75% to 90% of them seen only once. Treatment given: approximately 18 received Ad26.COV2.S at low or high dose, single or two shots; a few received placebo; per-sample allocation not given. The samples were gathered on day 63 after the first injection of vaccine or placebo. The sample consisted of peripheral blood, taken in a trial of Ad26.COV2.S vaccine versus placebo. These receptors were collected from a person aged 18-60 years who received the Ad26.COV2.S COVID-19 vaccine or a placebo.

This chain joins TRBV5-4 and TRBJ1-4, with TRBD1 as a possible D gene (6 bases). Germline V CDR1 and CDR2: SGHNT, YYREEE (reference sequence). Trimming removed 4 bases at V and 5 bases at J, with 21 bases between. The CDR3 is 17 amino acids. The CDR3 loop is CASSRGGRSWSNEKLFF. In DNA, the CDR3 is TGTGCCAGCAGCCGGGGGGGCAGAAGTTGGTCGAATGAAAAACTGTTTTTT.

This chain links TRBV7-9 with TRBJ1-1; D is uncertain. The CDR3 runs to 14 residues. With 2 bases removed from V and 1 base from J, the gap between germline ends came to 8 bases. Germline V lookup: CDR1 SEHNR, CDR2 FQNEAQ (reference sequence). The CDR3 sequence is CASSLQGKNTEAFF. The CDR3, as DNA: TGTGCCAGCAGCTTACAAGGGAAGAACACTGAAGCTTTCTTT.

The chain has TRBV29-1 and TRBJ2-2, with 8 nucleotides matching TRBD2. CDR1 and CDR2 (germline): SQVTM, ANQGSEA. The V and J ends lost 6 bases and 1 base, in that order; junction bases with no gene match: 10. The CDR3 is made up of 16 amino acids. The CDR3 loop is CSVAREGGWNTGELFF. CDR3 sequence (DNA): TGCAGCGTGGCCCGGGAGGGGGGTTGGAACACCGGGGAGCTGTTTTTT.

This clone was counted between two and nine times. CDR3 loop: CASSLMSVNQETQYF. The CDR3 DNA is TGCGCCAGCAGCTTGATGAGCGTTAATCAAGAGACCCAGTACTTC. The chain carries TRBV5-1 and TRBJ2-5; D not resolved. The V end lost 1 base, the J end lost 2 bases, and 12 bases lay between the germline ends. The germline V gene encodes CDR1 SGHRS and CDR2 YFSETQ. The CDR3 contains 15 residues.

This clone was observed a handful of times. This rearrangement joins TRBV28 to TRBJ1-5; no clear D. The germline CDR1 and CDR2 sequences are MDHEN and SYDVKM. CDR3 length: 16 amino acids. With 6 bases removed from V and 1 base from J, the gap between germline ends came to 16 bases. CDR3 loop: CASSSEGMKSNQPQHF. DNA for the CDR3: TGTGCCAGCAGCTCGGAGGGCATGAAAAGCAATCAGCCCCAGCATTTT.

This chain joins TRBV18 and TRBJ1-1; 9 positions agree with TRBD1. The germline gives CDR1 KGHSH, CDR2 LQKENI. V shed 2 bases, J shed 2 bases, and the junction held 3 bases outside the gene matches. The CDR3 spans 15 residues. The CDR3 nucleotides are TGTGCCAGCTCACCATTGGGACAGGGTAACACTGAAGCTTTCTTT. Translation: CASSPLGQGNTEAFF.

The V and J genes are TRBV5-1 and TRBJ2-5; D is perhaps TRBD1 or TRBD2 (6 bases each). The germline CDR1 and CDR2 sequences are SGHRS and YFSETQ. CDR3 size: 15 residues. V was pared by 3 bases and J by 5 bases, with 17 bases between. CDR3 sequence reads: CASSSAPGEVETQYF. CDR3 coding DNA: TGCGCCAGCAGCTCGGCACCAGGGGAGGTGGAGACCCAGTACTTC.

The gene calls are TRBV7-3 and TRBJ2-3, with 12 nucleotides matching TRBD2. The CDR3 has 14 residues. V gave up 4 bases and J gave up 5 bases; unmatched junction bases: 1. Germline CDR1 reads SGHTA; CDR2 reads FQGTGA. The CDR3 is CASSSGLAGDTQYF. Here the CDR3 DNA reads TGTGCCAGCAGCTCGGGACTAGCGGGAGATACGCAGTATTTT.

The chain couples TRBV24-1 to TRBJ1-1, with a possible D match to TRBD1 (5 bases). This CDR3 contains 13 residues. The germline V gene has CDR1 KGHDR and CDR2 SFDVKD. Trimming removed 4 bases at V and 7 bases at J, with 12 bases between. The CDR3 DNA sequence: TGTGCCACCAGTGACCAGGCCCAGGGTGAAGCTTTCTTT. Protein sequence: CATSDQAQGEAFF.

V and J are TRBV28 and TRBJ2-1; 8 bases line up with TRBD2. V was clipped by 3 bases and J by 8 bases; unmatched bases: 6. Germline CDR1 MDHEN, CDR2 SYDVKM. The CDR3 is 14 amino acids. The CDR3 DNA sequence: TGTGCCAGCAGTTTCCGGGGGGGCCGGTATGAGCAGTTCTTC. Its protein is CASSFRGGRYEQFF.

The gene calls are TRBV28 and TRBJ2-1, with no clear D. This CDR3 contains 19 residues. The germline gives CDR1 MDHEN, CDR2 SYDVKM. Trimming removed 2 bases from V and 9 bases from J, with 29 bases in between. The DNA of the CDR3 is TGTGCCAGCAGTTTACCGGACCGCACTTCAGTCCCCCGCTGGGGTGAGCAGTTCTTC. It specifies CASSLPDRTSVPRWGEQFF.

This chain uses TRBV15 with TRBJ1-1; 9 bases fit TRBD1. CDR3 length equals 15 residues. In germline, CDR1 is LNHNV, CDR2 YYDKDF (reference sequence). J lost 4 bases, V lost 3 bases, and 6 bases had no gene match. CDR3 residues: CATSSEQGAFTEAFF. The CDR3 bases are TGTGCCACCAGCAGTGAACAGGGGGCGTTCACTGAAGCTTTCTTT.

The chain employs TRBV5-1 and TRBJ1-6; 7 nucleotides agree with TRBD1. Germline V gene lookup returns CDR1 SGHRS and CDR2 YFSETQ. The CDR3 totals 16 residues. The V gene end was trimmed by 5 bases and the J gene end by 6 bases; junction bases not matched to a gene: 11. The chain's CDR3 is CASRATGTESNSPLHF. The CDR3 region has the DNA TGCGCCAGCAGGGCGACAGGGACGGAGAGTAATTCACCCCTCCACTTT.

The rearrangement uses TRBV5-1 and TRBJ2-1; 9 bases map to TRBD2. This CDR3 has 17 residues. V gave up 4 bases and J gave up 6 bases; unmatched junction bases: 14. Germline V gene sequence: CDR1 SGHRS, CDR2 YFSETQ. CDR3 coding DNA: TGCGCCAGCAGCGTCGGGTCGATTAGCGGGAGAGGCAATGAGCAGTTCTTC. Its translation is CASSVGSISGRGNEQFF.

This sequence joins TRBV5-4 and TRBJ2-3; 7 nucleotides match TRBD1. V lost 4 bases to trimming and J lost 0 bases; unmatched junction nucleotides: 5. Germline CDR1 reads SGHNT; CDR2 reads YYREEE (reference sequence). This CDR3 comprises 15 residues. The CDR3 here is CASSVTGKSTDTQYF. The DNA for the CDR3 is TGTGCCAGCAGCGTGACAGGGAAGAGCACAGATACGCAGTATTTT.

The chain uses TRBV6-5 and TRBJ1-1; D uncertain. The CDR3 runs to 11 residues. Trimming cost V 6 bases and J 7 bases, with 9 bases left between them. Germline assignment: CDR1 MNHEY and CDR2 SVGAGI. CDR3 region: CASSGGIEAFF. The DNA for the CDR3 is TGTGCCAGCAGCGGAGGGATTGAAGCTTTCTTT.

The V and J genes are TRBV15 and TRBJ2-7, with 9 nucleotides matching TRBD2. Germline trimming cut 3 bases from V and 6 bases from J; bases unmatched to any gene: 12. Germline values: CDR1 LNHNV, CDR2 YYDKDF (reference sequence). This CDR3 has 16 amino acids. The CDR3 nucleotides read TGTGCCACCAGCAGTGCTATTCTAGCGGGGATGCGCGAGCAGTACTTC. The encoded protein is CATSSAILAGMREQYF.

The V call is TRBV5-1, the J call TRBJ2-3; 10 bases are shared with TRBD2. Looked up from germline, CDR1 is SGHRS and CDR2 is YFSETQ. The CDR3 runs to 16 residues. With V trimmed by 7 bases and J by 2 bases, 10 bases remained unmatched. CDR3 residues: CASREVSGGFTDTQYF. CDR3 in DNA: TGCGCCAGCCGGGAGGTTAGCGGGGGGTTCACAGATACGCAGTATTTT.